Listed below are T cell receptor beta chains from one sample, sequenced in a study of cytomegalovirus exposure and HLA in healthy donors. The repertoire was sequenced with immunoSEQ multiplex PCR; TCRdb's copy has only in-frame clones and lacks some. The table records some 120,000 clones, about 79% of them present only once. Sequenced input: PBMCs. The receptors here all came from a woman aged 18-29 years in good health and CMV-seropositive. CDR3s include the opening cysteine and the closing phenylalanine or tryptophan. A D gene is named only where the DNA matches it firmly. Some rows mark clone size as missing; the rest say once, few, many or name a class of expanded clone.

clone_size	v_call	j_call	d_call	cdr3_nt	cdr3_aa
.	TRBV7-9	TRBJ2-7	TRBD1	TGTGCCAGCAGCGCCCGGGACAGGGGATTCTACGAGCAGTACTTC	CASSARDRGFYEQYF
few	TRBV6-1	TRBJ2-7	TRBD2	TGTGCCAGCAGCGAACTAGCGGAGTCCTCCTACGAGCAGTACTTC	CASSELAESSYEQYF
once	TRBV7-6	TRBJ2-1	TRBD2	TGTGCCAGCAGCGGGACTAGCGGGAGGTACGGTGAGCAGTTCTTC	CASSGTSGRYGEQFF
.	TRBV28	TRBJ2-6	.	TGTGCCAGCAGCCCTGACATGACTGGGGCCAACGTCCTGACTTTC	CASSPDMTGANVLTF
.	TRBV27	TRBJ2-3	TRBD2	TGTGCCAGCAGCGTAAGCGGGAGGAGGACGCAGTATTTT	CASSVSGRRTQYF
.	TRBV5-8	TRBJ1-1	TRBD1	TGTGCCAGCAGCTTGCGGCAGGGGGCCGCGTTGGACACTGAAGCTTTCTTT	CASSLRQGAALDTEAFF
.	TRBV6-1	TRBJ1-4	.	TGTGCCAGCAGTGACGACACAGGAACTAATGAAAAACTGTTTTTT	CASSDDTGTNEKLFF
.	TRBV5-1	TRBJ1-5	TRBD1	TGCGCCAGCAGCTTGAGCAGGGGGCGGCCTCTGCCGTATAGCAATCAGCCCCAGCATTTT	CASSLSRGRPLPYSNQPQHF
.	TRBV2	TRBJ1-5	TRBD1	TGTGCCAGCAGCGTAGTCCGGACAGGGGGCAAAAATCAGCCCCAGCATTTT	CASSVVRTGGKNQPQHF
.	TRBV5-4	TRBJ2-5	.	TGTGCCAGCAGCGATCAGACAGGTCTTGTGGAGACCCAGTACTTC	CASSDQTGLVETQYF
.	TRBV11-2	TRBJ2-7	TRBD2	TGTGCCAGCAGCTTACTCCCTACTAGCGACGAGCAGTACTTC	CASSLLPTSDEQYF
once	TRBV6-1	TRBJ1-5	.	TGTGCCAGCAGTTATCGGAGGTCAGGTCAGCCCCAGCATTTT	CASSYRRSGQPQHF
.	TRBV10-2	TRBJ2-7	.	TGCGCCAGCAGTGAGTCCTTAGCGAACTCCTACGAGCAGTACTTC	CASSESLANSYEQYF
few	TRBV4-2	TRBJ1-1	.	TGTGCCAGCAGCCAAGAACAGGCCGCGAACACTGAAGCTTTCTTT	CASSQEQAANTEAFF
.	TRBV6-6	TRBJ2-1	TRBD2	TGTGCCAGCAGCCCCACGGCTAGCGGGGCCGGGGGTGAGCAGTTCTTC	CASSPTASGAGGEQFF
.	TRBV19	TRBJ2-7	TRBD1	TGTGCCAGTAGCCCGGGACAGTTCTACGAGCAGTACTTC	CASSPGQFYEQYF
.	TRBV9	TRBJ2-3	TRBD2	TGTGCCAGCAGCGTAGTGGGACTAGCGGGAAGCTCAGATACGCAGTATTTT	CASSVVGLAGSSDTQYF
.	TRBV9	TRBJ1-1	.	TGTGCCAGCGGGAGACGGCCGGTGGAGAACACTGAAGCTTTCTTT	CASGRRPVENTEAFF
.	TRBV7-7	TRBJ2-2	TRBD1	TGTGCTAGCAGCACCGGGACAGGGGGCGCGGGGACCGGGGAGCTGTTTTTT	CASSTGTGGAGTGELFF
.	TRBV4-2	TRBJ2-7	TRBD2	TGTGCCAGCAGCTTCGGACTAGCGGGACCAGACGCCTACGAGCAGTACTTC	CASSFGLAGPDAYEQYF
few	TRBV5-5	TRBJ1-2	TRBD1	TGTGCCAGCAGCTTGGCCCAACAGGGGGCAACGGGTGGCTACACCTTC	CASSLAQQGATGGYTF
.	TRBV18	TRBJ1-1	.	TGTGCCAGCTCACCAATTACACTAAACACTGAAGCTTTCTTT	CASSPITLNTEAFF
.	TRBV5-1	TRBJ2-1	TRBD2	TGCGCCAGCGAACTAGCGGGAGGTGGAGATGAGCAGTTCTTC	CASELAGGGDEQFF
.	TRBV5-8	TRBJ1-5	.	TGTGCCAGCAGCCTCCTTCTAGGGGTTAAAGACGCTCAGCCCCAGCATTTT	CASSLLLGVKDAQPQHF
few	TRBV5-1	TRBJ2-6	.	TGCGCCAGCAAAGCGGGCTCTGGGGCCAACGTCCTGACTTTC	CASKAGSGANVLTF
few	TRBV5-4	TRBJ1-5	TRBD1	TGTGCCAGCAGCTTATGGACAGGGGGGAGCAATCAGCCCCAGCATTTT	CASSLWTGGSNQPQHF
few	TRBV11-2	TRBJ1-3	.	TGTGCCAGCAGCTTAGTTCGGGGGAACCGAGGAAACACCATATATTTT	CASSLVRGNRGNTIYF
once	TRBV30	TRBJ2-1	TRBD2	TGTGCCTGGAGTGTTGGAGTTTGGGGTAGCGGGAGTTTAAATGAGCAGTTCTTC	CAWSVGVWGSGSLNEQFF
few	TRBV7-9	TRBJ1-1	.	TGTGCCAGCAGCTTGCGGATGAACACTGAAGCTTTCTTT	CASSLRMNTEAFF
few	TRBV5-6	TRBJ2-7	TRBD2	TGTGCCAGCAGCGGCGGGAGCTCCTACGAGCAGTACTTC	CASSGGSSYEQYF
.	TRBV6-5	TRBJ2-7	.	TGTGCCAGCAGTTACAGGCGGGAATTCGGCGAGCAGTACTTC	CASSYRREFGEQYF
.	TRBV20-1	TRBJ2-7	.	TGCAGTGCTAGAGGAGTAAACGGGCAGTACTTC	CSARGVNGQYF
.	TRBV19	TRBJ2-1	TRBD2	TGTGCCAGTAGTATACGGGCTAGCGGGAGTCCGAATGAGCAGTTCTTC	CASSIRASGSPNEQFF
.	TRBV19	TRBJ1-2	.	TGTGCCAGTAGTATAGGATTGAGGATTGAATATGGCTACACCTTC	CASSIGLRIEYGYTF
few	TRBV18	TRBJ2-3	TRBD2	TGTGCCAGCTCAACTACGGGAGGTGGGGCAGATACGCAGTATTTT	CASSTTGGGADTQYF
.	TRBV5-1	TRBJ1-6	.	TGCGCCAGCAGCTTGGGAGGAGATTCACCCCTCCACTTT	CASSLGGDSPLHF
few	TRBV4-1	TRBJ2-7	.	TGCGCCAGCAGCCAAGAAGGTGCGGGGCCCTACGAGCAGTACTTC	CASSQEGAGPYEQYF
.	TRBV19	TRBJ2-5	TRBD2	TGTGCCAGTAGTAACCCGGCGGGAGGGTCCCAAGAGACCCAGTACTTC	CASSNPAGGSQETQYF
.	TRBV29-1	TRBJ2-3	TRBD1	TGCAGCGCCCGGACAGGGATGCGCTACACAGATACGCAGTATTTT	CSARTGMRYTDTQYF
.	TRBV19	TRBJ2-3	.	TGTGCCAGTAGGGGGGCTAGCACAGATACGCAGTATTTT	CASRGASTDTQYF
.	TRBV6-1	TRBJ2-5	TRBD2	TGTGCCAGCAGTGAAATGGCCGGGGGGGGAGAGACCCAGTACTTC	CASSEMAGGGETQYF
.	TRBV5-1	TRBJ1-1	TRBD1	TGCGCCAGCAGCTTGGACAGGGGGGAAGCTTTCTTT	CASSLDRGEAFF
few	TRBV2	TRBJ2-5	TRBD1	TGTGCCAGCAGCCCGGGACAGGGGGAGACCCAGTACTTC	CASSPGQGETQYF
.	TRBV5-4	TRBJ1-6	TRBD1	TGTGCCAGCAGCCAGGGACAGATAAATTCACCCCTCCACTTT	CASSQGQINSPLHF
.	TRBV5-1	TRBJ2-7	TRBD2	TGCGCCAGCAGCCCCGGGACTAGCCCAAGCTACGAGCAGTACTTC	CASSPGTSPSYEQYF
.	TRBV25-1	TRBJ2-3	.	TGTGCCAGCAGTGTCGGGAACCTTATAGATACGCAGTATTTT	CASSVGNLIDTQYF
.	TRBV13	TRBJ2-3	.	TGTGCCAGCAGCTTTAGATATACGCAGTATTTT	CASSFRYTQYF
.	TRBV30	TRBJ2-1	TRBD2	TGTGCCTGGAGTGTACTAGCGGGCCGCTACAATGAGCAGTTCTTC	CAWSVLAGRYNEQFF
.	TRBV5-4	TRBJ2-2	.	TGTGCCAGCAGCTTGAGCCCTCGGGACACTACCGGGGAGCTGTTTTTT	CASSLSPRDTTGELFF
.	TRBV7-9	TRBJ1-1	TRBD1	TGTGCCAGCAGCTGGGGGACAGGTGAAGCTTTCTTT	CASSWGTGEAFF
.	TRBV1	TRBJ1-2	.	TGCACCAGCAGCCAAGATCTAGGAACATGGTGGACTAACTATGGCTACACCTTC	CTSSQDLGTWWTNYGYTF
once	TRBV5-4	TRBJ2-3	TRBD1	TGTGCCAGCAGCCCACGGACAGGGACGGGCACAGATACGCAGTATTTT	CASSPRTGTGTDTQYF
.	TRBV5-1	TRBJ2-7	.	TGCGCCAGCAGCGGGCACAGGGAGGGCTACGAGCAGTACTTC	CASSGHREGYEQYF
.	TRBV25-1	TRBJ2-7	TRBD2	TGTGCCAGCAGTACTAGCGGGAGGGCCCAATACGAGCAGTACTTC	CASSTSGRAQYEQYF
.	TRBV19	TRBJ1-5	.	TGTGCCAGTAGAAAATGGACAGAAGATAGCAATCAGCCCCAGCATTTT	CASRKWTEDSNQPQHF
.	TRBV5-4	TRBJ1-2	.	TGTGCCAGCAGCTTGGGAGACATTCCCTCAACTTTGGGCTACACCTTC	CASSLGDIPSTLGYTF
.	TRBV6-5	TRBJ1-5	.	TGTGCCAGCAGAATACAGTACCTCAGCAATCAGCCCCAGCATTTT	CASRIQYLSNQPQHF
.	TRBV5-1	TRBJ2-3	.	TGCGCCAGCAGCTTGGCGCAGGGATCTAGCACAGATACGCAGTATTTT	CASSLAQGSSTDTQYF